These T cell receptor beta chains were read from a single sample in a study of cytomegalovirus exposure and HLA in healthy donors. Libraries were prepared by immunoSEQ multiplex PCR; TCRdb keeps only in-frame clonotypes and omits some of them. The sample contains some 74,000 clones, 80% of which appear only once. The sequencing input was PBMCs. These receptors came from a male donor in good health and CMV-seronegative. The CDR3 runs from the conserved cysteine through the conserved F or W. D genes are given only for firm matches. The size entry is marked missing in some rows and otherwise reads once, few, many or a size class.

V gene,clone size,D gene,J gene,CDR3 DNA,CDR3 protein
TRBV2,-,-,TRBJ1-2,TGTGCCAGCACGAGGGAACGGAACTATGGCTACACCTTC,CASTRERNYGYTF
TRBV14,-,-,TRBJ2-1,TGTGCCAGCAGCCAAGTCAGTGGGAGCTCCTACAATGAGCAGTTCTTC,CASSQVSGSSYNEQFF
TRBV19,-,-,TRBJ1-1,TGTGCCAGTAAGGCAGGGAAATTGAACACTGAAGCTTTCTTT,CASKAGKLNTEAFF
TRBV5-1,-,-,TRBJ2-1,TGCGCCAGCAGCTTGGCAGGGTCCTACAATGAGCAGTTCTTC,CASSLAGSYNEQFF
TRBV6-6,-,TRBD1,TRBJ1-5,TGTGCCAGCAGCAGGACAGGGGTAAGGAGCAATCAGCCCCAGCATTTT,CASSRTGVRSNQPQHF
TRBV5-1,-,-,TRBJ1-1,TGCGCCAGCAGCTCCCGCTCGGAGGCTTTCTTT,CASSSRSEAFF
TRBV2,few,-,TRBJ2-7,TGTGCCAGCAGTGAATATGTGGGGAGCTACGAGCAGTACTTC,CASSEYVGSYEQYF
TRBV6-6,-,-,TRBJ2-3,TGTGCCAGCAGTGGGCTCGCCGCAGATACGCAGTATTTT,CASSGLAADTQYF
TRBV9,-,TRBD1,TRBJ2-1,TGTGCCAGCAGCGTAGTTGGGGACAGGGCATACAATGAGCAGTTCTTC,CASSVVGDRAYNEQFF
TRBV11-3,-,TRBD1,TRBJ2-3,TGTGCCAGCAGCTTACCTCATGAAGTCGGAACAGGGGGAACAGATACGCAGTATTTT,CASSLPHEVGTGGTDTQYF
TRBV10-3,once,TRBD1,TRBJ1-3,TGTGCCATCAGGGGGACAGGCAAGAGCTCTGGAAACACCATATATTTT,CAIRGTGKSSGNTIYF
TRBV6-6,-,TRBD1,TRBJ2-1,TGTGCCAGCAGCGGCCGGGACAGGGGGGAGCAGTTCTTC,CASSGRDRGEQFF
TRBV7-9,-,TRBD1,TRBJ1-1,TGTTCCAGCAGACAGGGGGCGGGTGAAGCTTTCTTT,CSSRQGAGEAFF
TRBV9,-,-,TRBJ2-2,TGTGCCAGCAGCGTAGTAGACGGGGAGCTGTTTTTT,CASSVVDGELFF
TRBV27,-,-,TRBJ2-1,TGTGCCAGCAGTTATAGACAGTACAATGAGCAGTTCTTC,CASSYRQYNEQFF
TRBV18,-,-,TRBJ1-1,TGTGCCAGCTCACCATCAACAGGAAACACTGAAGCCTTCTTT,CASSPSTGNTEAFF
TRBV10-3,once,-,TRBJ2-5,TGTGCCATCAGCCCGGGTGAAGAGACCCAGTACTTC,CAISPGEETQYF
TRBV6-4,-,-,TRBJ1-1,TGTGCCAGTAAGACCAGGGGCGAACGATATATGAACACTGAAGCTTTCTTT,CASKTRGERYMNTEAFF
TRBV5-1,-,-,TRBJ2-7,TGCGCCAGCAGCTTGGATCCAGGAGGCTTCTACGAGCAGTACTTC,CASSLDPGGFYEQYF
TRBV7-9,few,TRBD2,TRBJ2-7,TGTGCCAGCAGCTTAGGGACTAGCGGGAGGACCCACGAGCAGTACTTC,CASSLGTSGRTHEQYF
TRBV18,-,TRBD1,TRBJ2-7,TGTGCCAGCTCACCAGAGGGACAGGGGGCTTACGAGCAGTACTTC,CASSPEGQGAYEQYF
TRBV7-2,-,-,TRBJ1-1,TGTGCCAGCAGCTTAAAGAGGAACACTGAAGCTTTCTTT,CASSLKRNTEAFF
TRBV30,-,TRBD2,TRBJ2-7,TGTGCCTGGAACGGGGGGGTAGGATACGAGCAGTACTTC,CAWNGGVGYEQYF
TRBV2,-,TRBD2,TRBJ2-1,TGTGCCAGCAGTGAGTTGGGGACTAGCAATGAGCAGTTCTTC,CASSELGTSNEQFF
TRBV14,-,TRBD1,TRBJ1-5,TGTGCCAGCAGTAGGGGACAGCTTGAATATAGCAATCAGCCCCAGCATTTT,CASSRGQLEYSNQPQHF
TRBV7-2,-,TRBD2,TRBJ2-5,TGTGCCAGCAGACTAGCGGGAGTCGTTTCAGAGACCCAGTACTTC,CASRLAGVVSETQYF
TRBV10-2,-,TRBD2,TRBJ2-3,TGCGCCAGCAGTGAGTCTCGGCTAGCGGGGAACACAGATACGCAGTATTTT,CASSESRLAGNTDTQYF
TRBV5-1,-,-,TRBJ1-3,TGCGCCAGCAGCCAGCGGGGCTTAGGAAACACCATATATTTT,CASSQRGLGNTIYF
TRBV7-2,once,-,TRBJ1-2,TGTGCCAGCAGTACTCCGGGACATCTCGACCCTGGCTATGGCTACACCTTC,CASSTPGHLDPGYGYTF
TRBV29-1,-,TRBD1,TRBJ1-2,TGCAGCGTTGATGTACAGGGGGCCTATGGCTACACCTTC,CSVDVQGAYGYTF
TRBV28,-,-,TRBJ1-2,TGTGCCAGTCTTACAGGGACCGTTCGGTTTGGCTACACCTTC,CASLTGTVRFGYTF
TRBV10-3,-,-,TRBJ2-2,TGTGCCATCAGTGAGGGGGGAGGGAACACCGGGGAGCTGTTTTTT,CAISEGGGNTGELFF
TRBV14,-,-,TRBJ2-5,TGTGCCAGCAGCCAAGAGACGCGGGAGACCCAGTACTTC,CASSQETRETQYF
TRBV6-1,-,-,TRBJ1-5,TGTGCCAGCAGTGAACCCGAACAGGGCTTTCAGCCCCAGCATTTT,CASSEPEQGFQPQHF
TRBV30,-,TRBD1,TRBJ2-1,TGTGCCTGGAGTTTTAACAGGGGGCGCGAGCAGTTCTTC,CAWSFNRGREQFF
TRBV10-1,-,-,TRBJ1-4,TGCGCCAGCAGTGAGTATGAGGCTAATGAAAAACTGTTTTTT,CASSEYEANEKLFF
TRBV6-1,-,TRBD1,TRBJ1-1,TGTGCCAGCAGTGGGGACAGGGGGAGGGTCGCTTTCTTT,CASSGDRGRVAFF
TRBV5-6,-,TRBD1,TRBJ1-5,TGTGCCAGCAGCTTGGGATACAGGGGGAATCAGCCCCAGCATTTT,CASSLGYRGNQPQHF